These 21 T cell receptor beta chains share one sample of origin, sequenced in a study of shared clonotypes between healthy human individuals. Repertoires were generated with immunoSEQ multiplex PCR, while TCRdb's copy carries only in-frame clones and drops some. Seen here are approximately 2,000,000 clones, 80% to 95% observed once, and the top ten hold less than 2%. CD45RO-negative CD8 cells positively selected for CCR7 made up the naive population, which excluded terminally differentiated effector memory CD45RA+ cells. Sequencing was performed on naive CD8+ T cells from PBMCs. The receptors come from a man aged 18 to 30 in good health. Some clones in this sample may be carry-over from other donors' samples.

V gene TRBV4-3 combines with J gene TRBJ2-2, with 7 bases fitting TRBD1. Per the germline V gene, CDR1 is LGHNA and CDR2 is YSLEER. The CDR3 loop spans 19 amino acids. The V and J ends lost 1 base and 0 bases, in that order; junction bases with no gene match: 11. The CDR3 sequence: CASSQVDGRGWANTGELFF. CDR3 DNA sequence: TGCGCCAGCAGCCAAGTGGATGGCAGGGGGTGGGCGAACACCGGGGAGCTGTTTTTT.

V gene TRBV9 combines with J gene TRBJ2-1; D assignment may be TRBD1 or TRBD2 (5 bases each). The germline V gene encodes CDR1 SGDLS and CDR2 YYNGEE. The CDR3 is 14 residues long. The germline V and J ends were trimmed by 3 bases and 9 bases, with 16 bases remaining between them. The CDR3 reads CASSDDSGPPEQFF. DNA of the CDR3: TGTGCCAGCAGCGACGATTCGGGGCCCCCTGAGCAGTTCTTC.

Comment on this clone: One junction end disagrees with the germline gene, perhaps due to a read error. The rearrangement joins TRBV7-9 to TRBJ2-1; tentatively, D is TRBD2 (5 bases). There are 16 residues in the CDR3. Germline assignment: CDR1 SEHNR and CDR2 FQNEAQ (reference sequence). Written as DNA, the CDR3 is TGCGCCAGCAGCCAAGATGGGAGTAACCCCTACAATGAGCAGTTCTTC. Encoded protein: CASSQDGSNPYNEQFF.

A word on this clone: Other nucleotide sequences from this sample produce the same CDR3. This chain uses TRBV9 with TRBJ1-3; a weak D match, TRBD1 (5 bases). Germline-derived CDR1 and CDR2 are SGDLS and YYNGEE. CDR3 size: 14 residues. Trimming cost V 0 bases and J 2 bases, with 6 bases left between them. The CDR3 bases are TGTGCCAGCAGCGTAGAGGGGACTGGAAACACCATATATTTT. Protein product: CASSVEGTGNTIYF. Using reference TRBV9 and TRBJ1-3 for the parts outside the CDR3, the full variable domain is DSGVTQTPKHLITATGQRVTLRCSPRSGDLSVYWYQQSLDQGLQFLIQYYNGEERAKGNILERFSAQQFPDLHSELNLSSLELGDSALYFCASSVEGTGNTIYFGEGSWLTVV.

The chain couples TRBV5-6 to TRBJ2-1; D gene uncertain. V gave up 5 bases and J gave up 5 bases, with 14 bases separating them. Germline CDR1 SGHDT, CDR2 YYEEEE. The CDR3 sequence is 14 residues long. This CDR3 reads CASSPWSPHNEQFF. CDR3 DNA sequence: TGTGCCAGCAGTCCGTGGTCTCCACACAATGAGCAGTTCTTC.

The chain has TRBV19 and TRBJ2-7; tentative D call: TRBD2 (6 bases). CDR1 is LNHDA and CDR2 is SQIVND in the germline V gene (reference sequence). This CDR3 is built from 17 residues. Trimming removed 5 bases at V and 7 bases at J, with 27 bases between. This chain's CDR3 is CASSHIREEGAAGEQYF. CDR3 nucleotide sequence: TGTGCCAGTAGTCATATAAGAGAGGAGGGAGCAGCTGGGGAGCAGTACTTC.

The CDR3 loop reads CASGSDSYEQYF. The CDR3 region has the DNA TGTGCCAGCGGATCGGATTCCTACGAGCAGTACTTC. This chain links TRBV9 with TRBJ2-7; D is ambiguous. The CDR3 contains 12 residues. V lost 7 bases to trimming and J lost 1 base, with 9 bases between them. Germline lookup yields CDR1 SGDLS and CDR2 YYNGEE.

The gene calls are TRBV11-2 and TRBJ1-3, with 8 bases that match TRBD1. This CDR3 spans 18 amino acids. V lost 1 base to trimming and J lost 2 bases; unmatched junction nucleotides: 10. Germline lookup yields CDR1 SGHAT and CDR2 FQNNGV. The CDR3 sequence: CASSLGARAGGPGNTIYF. Written as DNA, the CDR3 is TGTGCCAGCAGCTTAGGGGCCCGAGCAGGGGGCCCTGGAAACACCATATATTTT.

The J gene is TRBJ2-2, the V gene TRBV9; D uncertain. V dropped 4 bases and J dropped 6 bases, with 7 bases sitting between them. The CDR3 has 12 residues. CDR1 and CDR2 (germline): SGDLS, YYNGEE. The CDR3 nucleotides are TGTGCCAGCAGCTCCAAGTCCGGGGAGCTGTTTTTT. It yields the protein CASSSKSGELFF.

Only one count was recorded for this clone. V is TRBV19 and J is TRBJ1-1; possible D gene TRBD1, 5 bases. Germline-derived CDR1 and CDR2 are LNHDA and SQIVND (reference sequence). Deletions cut 2 bases from V and 4 bases from J, with 14 bases between. The CDR3 is made up of 15 amino acids. The CDR3 DNA reads as TGTGCCAGTAGTATAATATTGGCGGGGGGCACTGAAGCTTTCTTT. Translating gives CASSIILAGGTEAFF.

In its sample, this clone was seen once. Other DNA variants within this sample encode the same CDR3. V usage is TRBV6-5 and J usage is TRBJ2-1, with D perhaps matching TRBD2 (6 bases). CDR1 MNHEY and CDR2 SVGAGI come from the germline V gene. The ends were cut back, 2 bases at V and 0 bases at J, with 8 bases in the middle. The CDR3 loop spans 15 amino acids. CDR3 DNA sequence: TGTGCCAGCAGTTACGTCGGGAGCTCCTACAATGAGCAGTTCTTC. Translating it yields CASSYVGSSYNEQFF.

The chain recombines TRBV7-9 with TRBJ1-1; D gene ambiguous. In germline, CDR1 is SEHNR, CDR2 FQNEAQ (reference sequence). The V and J ends lost 7 bases and 1 base respectively, with 7 bases between them. The CDR3 runs to 12 residues. This CDR3 reads CASTTGNTEAFF. The CDR3 DNA reads TGTGCCAGCACCACGGGGAACACTGAAGCTTTCTTT.

The CDR3 loop reads CASSVVPYEKLFF. CDR3 in DNA: TGTGCCAGCAGCGTAGTCCCTTATGAAAAACTGTTTTTT. The rearrangement uses TRBV9 and TRBJ1-4, with unresolved D. The CDR3 is made up of 13 amino acids. In germline, CDR1 is SGDLS, CDR2 YYNGEE. Trimming pared 0 bases from V and 6 bases from J, leaving 6 bases between.

The V call is TRBV27, the J call TRBJ1-5; D is possibly TRBD1 (5 bases). V lost 6 bases and J 3 bases, leaving 12 bases between the germline ends. The CDR3 extends over 14 amino acids. CDR1 is MNHEY, CDR2 SMNVEV, per germline (reference sequence). CDR3 DNA sequence: TGTGCCAGCAGACCGGGACTAGACAATCAGCCCCAGCATTTT. Protein product: CASRPGLDNQPQHF.

The rearrangement joins TRBV5-5 to TRBJ2-3; D is ambiguous. Trimming left V 4 bases short and J 6 bases short, with 24 bases between. The germline gives CDR1 SGHKS, CDR2 YYEKEE (reference sequence). The CDR3 is 17 amino acids. The chain's CDR3 is CASSVANRAPIRDTQYF. CDR3 DNA sequence: TGTGCCAGCAGCGTGGCGAACCGGGCCCCGATACGGGATACGCAGTATTTT.

The chain carries TRBV7-9 and TRBJ2-7; 10 nucleotides line up with TRBD1. CDR1 and CDR2 from the germline V gene are SEHNR and FQNEAQ (reference sequence). Losses at the gene ends were 4 bases for V and 5 bases for J; bases not matched to a gene: 11. The CDR3 is 16 amino acids. The CDR3 nucleotides are TGTGCCAGCAGCTCACAATCCGGGACAGGGGTCAACGAGCAGTACTTC. Translating it yields CASSSQSGTGVNEQYF. Supplemented by reference TRBV7-9 and TRBJ2-7, the full variable domain reads DTGVSQNPRHKITKRGQNVTFRCDPISEHNRLYWYRQTLGQGPEFLTYFQNEAQLEKSRLLSDRFSAERPKGSFSTLEIQRTEQGDSAMYLCASSSQSGTGVNEQYFGPGTRLTVT.

This chain links TRBV21-1 with TRBJ1-2; TRBD1 reflects the table's D call only, with no check against the DNA. TRBV21-1 is classified as a pseudogene. The CDR3 consists of 12 residues. CDR3 nucleotides: TGTGCCAGCAGCAAGACAGGCTATGGCTACACCTTC. It codes for CASSKTGYGYTF.

The chain employs TRBV5-4 and TRBJ1-2; maybe TRBD1 (6 bases). Trimming pared 1 base from V and 3 bases from J, leaving 16 bases between. The CDR3 loop spans 16 amino acids. Germline V gene data show CDR1 as SGHNT and CDR2 as YYREEE (reference sequence). CDR3: CASSLFGGGVYYGYTF. The CDR3 DNA is TGTGCCAGCAGCTTGTTTGGCGGGGGCGTCTACTATGGCTACACCTTC.

This chain links TRBV5-1 with TRBJ2-5; D tentatively fits TRBD1 or TRBD2 (5 bases each). Germline values: CDR1 SGHRS, CDR2 YFSETQ. The CDR3 sequence is 17 residues long. With 0 bases removed from V and 0 bases from J, the gap between germline ends came to 15 bases. CDR3 sequence reads: CASSLGLRGGYQETQYF. The CDR3 bases are TGCGCCAGCAGCTTGGGATTAAGGGGCGGGTACCAAGAGACCCAGTACTTC.

This chain connects TRBV27 to TRBJ2-2; D is unresolved. The CDR3 totals 15 residues. Germline lookup yields CDR1 MNHEY and CDR2 SMNVEV (reference sequence). Trimming took off 8 bases at V and 0 bases at J, with 13 bases between the two ends. The CDR3 DNA reads as TGTGCCAGCGGGTCAATGCGGACGAACACCGGGGAGCTGTTTTTT. Translating gives CASGSMRTNTGELFF.

This clone came up once. The chain employs TRBV11-3 and TRBJ2-7; D is possibly TRBD1 (5 bases). The germline V gene has CDR1 SGHNT and CDR2 YENEEA. V was shortened by 5 bases and J by 1 base, with 15 bases between the two germline ends. The CDR3 length is 15 residues. Here the CDR3 reads CASSIGRQGSYEQYF. The CDR3 nucleotides are TGTGCCAGCAGCATAGGTCGGCAGGGATCCTACGAGCAGTACTTC.